The 32 T cell receptor beta chains below all came from one sample that was sequenced in a study of OX40 agonist ivuxolimab in advanced cancers. TCRdb's table, derived via immunoSEQ multiplex PCR, lists solely in-frame clones and lacks some. The sample shows tens of thousands of clones, about 91% of them seen only once. The source was CD4+ or CD8+ T cells sorted from blood, collected in a trial of the OX40 agonist ivuxolimab. These receptors were taken from an adult with an advanced solid tumor such as melanoma, head and neck, liver or kidney cancer.

The chain employs TRBV11-1 and TRBJ2-1; maybe TRBD2 (6 bases). Trimming pared 1 base from V and 8 bases from J, leaving 9 bases between. CDR1 is SGHAT, CDR2 FQDESV, per germline (reference sequence). This CDR3 is built from 13 residues. For the CDR3, the DNA is TGTGCCAGCAGCTTAGTTTGGGAGGATGAGCAGTTCTTC. It translates to CASSLVWEDEQFF. Based on the CDR3 plus reference TRBV11-1 and TRBJ2-1, the full variable domain is EAEVAQSPRYKITEKSQAVAFWCDPISGHATLYWYRQILGQGPELLVQFQDESVVDDSQLPKDRFSAERLKGVDSTLKIQPAELGDSAMYLCASSLVWEDEQFFGPGTRLTVL.

The chain couples TRBV6-1 to TRBJ2-7; unclear D gene. CDR3 size: 14 residues. Trimming cost V 3 bases and J 0 bases, with 9 bases left between them. Per the germline V gene, CDR1 is MNHNS and CDR2 is SASEGT. For the CDR3, the DNA is TGTGCCAGCAGTGACGGCAGCCACTCCTACGAGCAGTACTTC. It codes for CASSDGSHSYEQYF.

The chain has TRBV27 and TRBJ2-1, with TRBD2 matching over 14 bases. Germline V gives CDR1 MNHEY, CDR2 SMNVEV (reference sequence). J lost 7 bases, V lost 2 bases, and 1 base had no gene match. The CDR3 is made up of 15 amino acids. The CDR3 spells CASSLGTSGRNEQFF. The CDR3 DNA reads TGTGCCAGCAGTTTAGGGACTAGCGGGAGAAATGAGCAGTTCTTC.

The chain has TRBV11-2 and TRBJ1-6, with unresolved D. CDR1 SGHAT and CDR2 FQNNGV come from the germline V gene. V lost 4 bases and J 7 bases, leaving 8 bases between the germline ends. This CDR3 is 13 amino acids long. The CDR3 protein is CASSSLLNSPLHF. The CDR3 DNA reads as TGTGCCAGCAGCTCCCTCCTAAATTCACCCCTCCACTTT.

This chain uses TRBV10-3 with TRBJ1-1; TRBD1 matches 7 bases. The V gene's germline CDR1 is ENHRY and CDR2 SYGVKD. The CDR3 is made up of 15 amino acids. Trimming cost V 0 bases and J 4 bases; bases outside gene matches: 5. The CDR3 reads CAISESAGGGTEAFF. CDR3 nucleotide sequence: TGTGCCATCAGTGAGTCCGCAGGGGGGGGCACTGAAGCTTTCTTT.

This sequence joins TRBV15 and TRBJ1-1; D uncertain. Trimming stripped 2 bases from V and 0 bases from J, with 7 bases between. The CDR3 spans 14 residues. Germline assignment: CDR1 LNHNV and CDR2 YYDKDF (reference sequence). The CDR3 region has the DNA TGTGCCACCAGCAGACGGCAGGTGAACACTGAAGCTTTCTTT. Protein product: CATSRRQVNTEAFF.

The chain links TRBV5-1 to TRBJ1-6; D is perhaps TRBD1 (5 bases). The V gene lost 3 bases and the J gene lost 7 bases, with 14 bases spanning the gap. The CDR3 loop spans 15 amino acids. Germline V gene lookup returns CDR1 SGHRS and CDR2 YFSETQ. Here the CDR3 DNA reads TGCGCCAGCAGCTCCGGGGCGGCTGGGAATTCACCCCTCCACTTT. It specifies CASSSGAAGNSPLHF.

V usage is TRBV2 and J usage is TRBJ1-4; D is perhaps TRBD1 (5 bases). The ends were cut back, 4 bases at V and 8 bases at J, with 17 bases in the middle. The CDR3 is made up of 15 amino acids. The V gene's germline CDR1 is SNHLY and CDR2 FYNNEI. The CDR3 region has the DNA TGTGCCAGCAGTGGATCGACAGCCGCGGGAGAAAAACTGTTTTTT. It is translated as CASSGSTAAGEKLFF.

The chain recombines TRBV9 with TRBJ2-5; no clear D. V shed 4 bases and J shed 2 bases, with 12 bases lying between them. The germline gives CDR1 SGDLS, CDR2 YYNGEE. The CDR3 length is 14 residues. The CDR3 bases are TGTGCCAGCAGCTTCGGACCAGATCAAGAGACCCAGTACTTC. It is translated as CASSFGPDQETQYF.

The rearrangement joins TRBV7-9 to TRBJ1-1; D is undetermined. Germline V gene lookup returns CDR1 SEHNR and CDR2 FQNEAQ (reference sequence). CDR3 length: 13 residues. The ends were cut back, 1 base at V and 3 bases at J, with 6 bases in the middle. The CDR3 protein is CASSLDRDTEAFF. The CDR3 DNA reads TGTGCCAGCAGCTTAGATCGGGACACTGAAGCTTTCTTT.

The CDR3, as DNA: TGCGCCAGCAGCGCCTTAGCGGGAATCACGTACGAGCAGTACTTC. Encoded protein: CASSALAGITYEQYF. The chain is built from TRBV5-1 and TRBJ2-7; 8 nucleotides agree with TRBD2. This CDR3 is built from 15 residues. Trimming cost V 4 bases and J 4 bases; bases outside gene matches: 10. Germline V gene sequence: CDR1 SGHRS, CDR2 YFSETQ.

As for this clone: In this CDR3 the conserved last residue, phenylalanine or tryptophan, is missing, so a read error is likely. CDR3 in DNA: TGTGCCAGCAGCTTAGGGACAGACTATGGCTACACCCTC. It encodes CASSLGTDYGYTL. The chain couples TRBV7-9 to TRBJ1-2, with TRBD1 as a possible D gene (6 bases). Germline V gene data show CDR1 as SEHNR and CDR2 as FQNEAQ (reference sequence). The CDR3 is 13 amino acids. The germline V and J ends were trimmed by 1 base and 3 bases, with 6 bases remaining between them.

J is TRBJ2-3 and V is TRBV6-6; D gene ambiguous. The germline V and J ends were trimmed by 6 bases and 2 bases, with 9 bases remaining between them. The germline V gene encodes CDR1 MNHNY and CDR2 SVGAGI (reference sequence). The CDR3 is 13 residues long. The CDR3 is CASRSPATDTQYF. In nucleotides, the CDR3 is TGTGCCAGCAGATCACCGGCCACAGATACGCAGTATTTT.

This chain uses TRBV2 with TRBJ1-2, with unresolved D. The germline gives CDR1 SNHLY, CDR2 FYNNEI. The CDR3 consists of 13 residues. V was shortened by 5 bases and J by 5 bases, with 12 bases between the two germline ends. The chain's CDR3 is CASSPQLAYGYTF. The CDR3 nucleotides read TGTGCCAGCAGTCCCCAATTAGCTTATGGCTACACCTTC.

The V call is TRBV5-6, the J call TRBJ1-1, with 9 bases matching TRBD1. J lost 5 bases, V lost 3 bases, and 11 bases had no gene match. The CDR3 contains 16 residues. Per the germline V gene, CDR1 is SGHDT and CDR2 is YYEEEE. CDR3 in DNA: TGTGCCAGCAGCTCGGACAGGGGAGGATTTTGGACTGAAGCTTTCTTT. It translates to CASSSDRGGFWTEAFF.

This clone was detected a few times. The V call is TRBV25-1, the J call TRBJ1-4; D is unclear. With 8 bases removed from V and 4 bases from J, the gap between germline ends came to 14 bases. Per germline, CDR1 MGHDK and CDR2 SYGVNS. The length of the CDR3 is 14 residues. The CDR3 here is CASGRTDHNEKLFF. The CDR3, as DNA: TGTGCCAGCGGGAGGACGGATCATAATGAAAAACTGTTTTTT.

V usage is TRBV7-8 and J usage is TRBJ1-2; D remains unclear. V was trimmed by 0 bases and J by 5 bases, leaving 16 bases between them. CDR1 is SGHVS, CDR2 FQNEAQ, per germline. This CDR3 contains 16 residues. The CDR3 is CASSLAGRSQYYGYTF. In nucleotides, the CDR3 is TGTGCCAGCAGCTTAGCGGGCCGAAGCCAGTATTATGGCTACACCTTC.

This clone was seen more than once but under ten times. The chain carries TRBV28 and TRBJ1-2; no clear D gene. Germline V gene sequence: CDR1 MDHEN, CDR2 SYDVKM. This CDR3 is 12 amino acids long. V was shortened by 2 bases and J by 6 bases, with 7 bases between the two germline ends. The CDR3 spells CASSLVDHGYTF. The CDR3 coding sequence is TGTGCCAGCAGTTTAGTAGATCATGGCTACACCTTC.

CDR3 bases: TGTGCCAGCAGCCCCGGACAGGGGGGAGTTGCCAGTCAGCCCCAGCATTTT. It specifies CASSPGQGGVASQPQHF. The chain has TRBV7-9 and TRBJ1-5; 10 nucleotides line up with TRBD1. The J segment lost 6 bases and the V segment lost 5 bases, leaving 13 bases of the junction unmatched. The CDR3 has 17 residues. Germline V gene lookup returns CDR1 SEHNR and CDR2 FQNEAQ (reference sequence).

The rearrangement uses TRBV5-6 and TRBJ1-1; a possible D gene is TRBD1 (6 bases). Germline V gene sequence: CDR1 SGHDT, CDR2 YYEEEE. V was shortened by 1 base and J by 1 base, with 11 bases between the two germline ends. This CDR3 comprises 15 residues. The CDR3 nucleotides read TGTGCCAGCAGCTTGCGGGGGGCAGGGAACACTGAAGCTTTCTTT. Its protein is CASSLRGAGNTEAFF.

This clone was seen a few times. J is TRBJ1-6 and V is TRBV7-9, with D maybe TRBD1 (5 bases). Trimming took 3 bases from V and 10 from J, leaving 13 bases between them. The CDR3 covers 14 residues. CDR1 is SEHNR, CDR2 FQNEAQ, per germline (reference sequence). CDR3 amino acids: CASSFPLEGSPLHF. In nucleotides, the CDR3 is TGTGCCAGCAGCTTCCCCTTGGAGGGGTCACCCCTCCACTTT. Together with reference TRBV7-9 and TRBJ1-6, the CDR3 gives the full variable domain: DTGVSQNPRHKITKRGQNVTFRCDPISEHNRLYWYRQTLGQGPEFLTYFQNEAQLEKSRLLSDRFSAERPKGSFSTLEIQRTEQGDSAMYLCASSFPLEGSPLHFGNGTRLTVT.

This clone was seen once. The rearrangement joins TRBV7-2 to TRBJ2-3, with TRBD2 identical over 12 bases. V lost 4 bases to trimming and J lost 4 bases; unmatched junction nucleotides: 3. The CDR3 spans 15 residues. CDR1 and CDR2 (germline): SGHTA, FQGNSA. DNA of the CDR3: TGTGCCAGCAGCTCGGGACTAGCGGGTTCAGATACGCAGTATTTT. It encodes CASSSGLAGSDTQYF.

The V gene is TRBV19, the J gene TRBJ2-7; TRBD1 agrees at 9 bases. The germline V gene has CDR1 LNHDA and CDR2 SQIVND (reference sequence). The CDR3 loop spans 14 amino acids. With V trimmed by 6 bases and J by 5 bases, 8 bases remained unmatched. DNA of the CDR3: TGTGCCAGTAGCCCGGGACAGGGATTGGACGAGCAGTACTTC. Translation gives CASSPGQGLDEQYF.

V and J are TRBV10-2 and TRBJ1-1; 8 bases agree with TRBD1. Per the germline V gene, CDR1 is WSHSY and CDR2 is SAAADI. The CDR3 spans 16 residues. The V segment lost 2 bases and the J segment 4 bases; nucleotides outside the gene matches: 9. The CDR3 nucleotides read TGCGCCAGCAGTGAGGCCTTCACAGGGGGAGGCACTGAAGCTTTCTTT. Its translation is CASSEAFTGGGTEAFF.

The rearrangement links TRBV7-2 to TRBJ2-7, with a possible D match to TRBD2 (6 bases). Trimming left V 5 bases short and J 4 bases short, with 15 bases between. Germline CDR1 SGHTA, CDR2 FQGNSA. CDR3 length equals 14 residues. The chain's CDR3 is CASSRTGGLYEQYF. DNA of the CDR3: TGTGCCAGCAGCCGTACAGGAGGGCTATACGAGCAGTACTTC. The variable domain in full, with the rest retrieved from reference TRBV7-2 and TRBJ2-7, is GAGVSQSPSNKVTEKGKDVELRCDPISGHTALYWYRQSLGQGLEFLIYFQGNSAPDKSGLPSDRFSAERTGGSVSTLTIQRTQQEDSAVYLCASSRTGGLYEQYFGPGTRLTVT.

The rearrangement joins TRBV6-5 to TRBJ2-1; D not certain. There are 13 residues in the CDR3. V was cut by 6 bases and J by 8 bases, with 14 bases left in between. Germline V CDR1 and CDR2: MNHEY, SVGAGI. The CDR3 reads CASSLRPGDEQFF. The CDR3 bases are TGTGCCAGCAGCTTACGTCCGGGCGATGAGCAGTTCTTC.

V usage is TRBV7-2 and J usage is TRBJ1-2; D may be TRBD1 (6 bases). This CDR3 region has 15 residues. Germline V gene lookup returns CDR1 SGHTA and CDR2 FQGNSA. The V gene lost 0 bases and the J gene lost 8 bases, with 16 bases spanning the gap. For the CDR3, the DNA is TGTGCCAGCAGCTTAGCGTTGGCAGGGGATGAGGGCTACACCTTC. As protein: CASSLALAGDEGYTF.

This chain joins TRBV10-3 and TRBJ2-7; D may be TRBD2 (5 bases). Germline loops: CDR1 ENHRY, CDR2 SYGVKD. The CDR3 loop spans 14 amino acids. The V gene lost 0 bases and the J gene lost 0 bases, with 6 bases spanning the gap. The CDR3 nucleotides read TGTGCCATCAGTGAGTCTGGGAGCTCCTACGAGCAGTACTTC. This translates into CAISESGSSYEQYF.

The rearrangement joins TRBV14 to TRBJ2-3; 10 nucleotides agree with TRBD2. V gave up 6 bases and J gave up 5 bases; unmatched junction bases: 11. CDR1 and CDR2 (germline): SGHDN, FVKESK. The CDR3 totals 16 residues. The CDR3 DNA reads as TGTGCCAGCAGTTCCCTGGGAGCGGGGGGGCGAGATACGCAGTATTTT. Its translation: CASSSLGAGGRDTQYF.

In this sample, this clone turned up once. This chain uses TRBV9 with TRBJ1-2; a possible D gene is TRBD1 (5 bases). The CDR3 has 14 amino acids. Per the germline V gene, CDR1 is SGDLS and CDR2 is YYNGEE. Trimming took off 4 bases at V and 8 bases at J, with 18 bases between the two ends. This chain's CDR3 is CASSSLGGSGGYTF. The CDR3 DNA follows: TGTGCCAGCAGCTCCCTCGGGGGGTCTGGGGGCTACACCTTC. Full variable domain (outside the CDR3, taken from reference TRBV9 and TRBJ1-2): DSGVTQTPKHLITATGQRVTLRCSPRSGDLSVYWYQQSLDQGLQFLIQYYNGEERAKGNILERFSAQQFPDLHSELNLSSLELGDSALYFCASSSLGGSGGYTFGSGTRLTVV.

The chain recombines TRBV28 with TRBJ2-2; 8 nucleotides line up with TRBD2. Trimming at V came to 6 bases and at J to 5 bases, leaving 5 bases not matched to a gene. CDR1 is MDHEN, CDR2 SYDVKM, per germline. This CDR3 contains 14 residues. The CDR3, as DNA: TGTGCCAGCAGGCACGGGACTAGGACCGGGGAGCTGTTTTTT. Translated, it gives CASRHGTRTGELFF.

In this sample, this clone turned up a few times. The J gene is TRBJ2-7, the V gene TRBV5-1, with a possible D match to TRBD1 (6 bases). CDR1 is SGHRS and CDR2 is YFSETQ in the germline V gene. Trimming shortened V by 3 bases and J by 3 bases, and 10 bases separated the two germline ends. CDR3 length: 13 residues. The CDR3: CASSSDRHYEQYF. The CDR3, as DNA: TGCGCCAGCAGCTCCGACAGGCACTACGAGCAGTACTTC.